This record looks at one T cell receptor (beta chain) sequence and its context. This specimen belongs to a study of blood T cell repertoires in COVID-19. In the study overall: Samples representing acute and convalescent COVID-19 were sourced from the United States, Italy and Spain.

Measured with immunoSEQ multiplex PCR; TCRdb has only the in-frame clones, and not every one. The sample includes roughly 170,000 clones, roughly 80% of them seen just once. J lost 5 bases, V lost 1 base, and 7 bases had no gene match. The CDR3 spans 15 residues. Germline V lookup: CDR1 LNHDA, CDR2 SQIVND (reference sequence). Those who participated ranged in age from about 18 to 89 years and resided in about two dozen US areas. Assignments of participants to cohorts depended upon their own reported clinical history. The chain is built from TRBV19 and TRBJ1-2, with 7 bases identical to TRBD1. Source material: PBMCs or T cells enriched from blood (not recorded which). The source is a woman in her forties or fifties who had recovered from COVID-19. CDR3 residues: CASSIGTGGVYGYTF. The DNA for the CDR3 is TGTGCCAGTAGTATAGGGACAGGTGGCGTATATGGCTACACCTTC.